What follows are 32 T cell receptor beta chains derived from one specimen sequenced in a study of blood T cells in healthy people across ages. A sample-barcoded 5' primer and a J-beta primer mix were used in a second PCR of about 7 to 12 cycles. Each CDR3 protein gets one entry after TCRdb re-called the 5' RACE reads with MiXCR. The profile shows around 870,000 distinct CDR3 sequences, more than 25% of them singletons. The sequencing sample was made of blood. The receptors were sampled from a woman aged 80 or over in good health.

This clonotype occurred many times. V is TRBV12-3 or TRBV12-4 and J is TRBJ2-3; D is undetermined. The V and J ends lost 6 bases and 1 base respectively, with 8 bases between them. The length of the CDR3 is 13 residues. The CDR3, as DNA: TGTGCCAGCAGGTCCCGGGGCACAGATACGCAGTATTTT. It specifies CASRSRGTDTQYF.

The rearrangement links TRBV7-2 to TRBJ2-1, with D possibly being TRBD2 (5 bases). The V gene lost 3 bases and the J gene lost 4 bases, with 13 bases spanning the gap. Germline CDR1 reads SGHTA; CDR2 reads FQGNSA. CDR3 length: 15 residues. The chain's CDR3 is CASSLIGSGYNEQFF. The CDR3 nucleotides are TGTGCCAGCAGCTTGATTGGTTCGGGGTACAATGAGCAGTTCTTC.

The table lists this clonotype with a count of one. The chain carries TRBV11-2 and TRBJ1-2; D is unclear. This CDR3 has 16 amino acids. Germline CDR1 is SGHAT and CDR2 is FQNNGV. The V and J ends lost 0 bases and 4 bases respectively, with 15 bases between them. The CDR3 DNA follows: TGTGCCAGCAGCTTAGACGGTACAGACGCATTCTATGGCTACACCTTC. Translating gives CASSLDGTDAFYGYTF.

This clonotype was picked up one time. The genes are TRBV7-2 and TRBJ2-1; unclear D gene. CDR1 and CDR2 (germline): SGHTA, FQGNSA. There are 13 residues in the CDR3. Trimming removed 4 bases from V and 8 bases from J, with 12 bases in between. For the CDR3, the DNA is TGTGCCAGCAGCTCCAGACTTGGCGATGAGCAGTTCTTC. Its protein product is CASSSRLGDEQFF.

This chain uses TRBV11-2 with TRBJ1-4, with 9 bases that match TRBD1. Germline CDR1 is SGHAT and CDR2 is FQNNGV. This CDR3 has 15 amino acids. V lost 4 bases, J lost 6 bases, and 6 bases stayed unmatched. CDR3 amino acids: CASSSIQGADEKLFF. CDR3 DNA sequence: TGTGCCAGCAGCTCGATACAGGGGGCGGATGAAAAACTGTTTTTT.

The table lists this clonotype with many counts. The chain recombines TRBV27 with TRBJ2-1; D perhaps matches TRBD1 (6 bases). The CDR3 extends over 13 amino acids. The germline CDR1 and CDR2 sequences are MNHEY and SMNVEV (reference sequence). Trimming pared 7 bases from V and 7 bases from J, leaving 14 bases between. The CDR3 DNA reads TGTGCCAGCAACCTTCAGGGGTCTAATGAGCAGTTCTTC. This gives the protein CASNLQGSNEQFF.

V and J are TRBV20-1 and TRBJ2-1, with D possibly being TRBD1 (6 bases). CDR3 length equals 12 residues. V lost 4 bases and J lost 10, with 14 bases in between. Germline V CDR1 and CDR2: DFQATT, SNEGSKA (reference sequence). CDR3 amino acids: CSAKQGLGEQFF. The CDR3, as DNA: TGCAGTGCTAAACAGGGCCTGGGGGAGCAGTTCTTC.

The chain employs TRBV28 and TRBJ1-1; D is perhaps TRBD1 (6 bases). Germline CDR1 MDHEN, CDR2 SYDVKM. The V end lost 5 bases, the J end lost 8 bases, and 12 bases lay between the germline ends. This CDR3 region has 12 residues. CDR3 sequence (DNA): TGTGCCAGCAGTAGAGCAGGGGACGAAGCTTTCTTT. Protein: CASSRAGDEAFF.

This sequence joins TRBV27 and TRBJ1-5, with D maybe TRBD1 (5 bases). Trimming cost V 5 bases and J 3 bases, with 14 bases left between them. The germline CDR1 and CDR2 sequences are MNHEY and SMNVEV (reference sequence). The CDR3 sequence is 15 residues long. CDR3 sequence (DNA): TGTGCCAGCAGTCAAACGGGGGGACCCAATCAGCCCCAGCATTTT. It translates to CASSQTGGPNQPQHF.

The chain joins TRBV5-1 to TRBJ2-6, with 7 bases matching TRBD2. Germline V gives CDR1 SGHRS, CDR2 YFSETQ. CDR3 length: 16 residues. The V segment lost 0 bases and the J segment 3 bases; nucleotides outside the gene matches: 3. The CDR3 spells CASSLEAGIGANVLTF. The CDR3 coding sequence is TGCGCCAGCAGCTTGGAAGCGGGGATTGGGGCCAACGTCCTGACTTTC.

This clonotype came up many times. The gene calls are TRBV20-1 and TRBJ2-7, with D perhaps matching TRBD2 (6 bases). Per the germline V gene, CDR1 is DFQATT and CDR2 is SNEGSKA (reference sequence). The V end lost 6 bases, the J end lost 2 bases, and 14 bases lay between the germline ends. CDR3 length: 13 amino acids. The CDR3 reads CSAPVGGAYEQYF. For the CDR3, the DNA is TGCAGTGCCCCAGTGGGGGGTGCCTACGAGCAGTACTTC.

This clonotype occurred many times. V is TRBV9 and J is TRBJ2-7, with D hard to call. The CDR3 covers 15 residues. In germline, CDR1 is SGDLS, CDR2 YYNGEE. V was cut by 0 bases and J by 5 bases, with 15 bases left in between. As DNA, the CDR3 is TGTGCCAGCAGCGTAGGGGGTAACGCGTGGGACGAGCAGTACTTC. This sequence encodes CASSVGGNAWDEQYF.

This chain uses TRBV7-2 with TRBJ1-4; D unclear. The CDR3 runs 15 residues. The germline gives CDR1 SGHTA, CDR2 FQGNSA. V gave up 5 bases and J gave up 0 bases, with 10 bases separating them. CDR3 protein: CASSKTGTTNEKLFF. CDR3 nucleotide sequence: TGTGCCAGCAGCAAGACCGGGACAACTAATGAAAAACTGTTTTTT.

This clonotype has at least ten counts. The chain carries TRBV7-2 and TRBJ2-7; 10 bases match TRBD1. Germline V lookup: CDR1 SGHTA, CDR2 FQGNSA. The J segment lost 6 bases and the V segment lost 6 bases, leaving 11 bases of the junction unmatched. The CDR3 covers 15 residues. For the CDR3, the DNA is TGTGCCAGCAGTTTCGGCGGGACAGGGGTCGGCGAGCAGTACTTC. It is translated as CASSFGGTGVGEQYF.

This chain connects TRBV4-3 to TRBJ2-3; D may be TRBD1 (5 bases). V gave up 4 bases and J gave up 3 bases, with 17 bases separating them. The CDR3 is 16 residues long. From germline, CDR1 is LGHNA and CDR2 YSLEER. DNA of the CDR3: TGCGCCAGCAGCCCCTCGGTAGGGGATCTGACAGATACGCAGTATTTT. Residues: CASSPSVGDLTDTQYF.

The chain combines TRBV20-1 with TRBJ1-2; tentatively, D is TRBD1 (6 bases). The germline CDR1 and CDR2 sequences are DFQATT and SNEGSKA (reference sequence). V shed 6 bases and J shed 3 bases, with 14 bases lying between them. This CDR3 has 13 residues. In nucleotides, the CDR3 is TGCAGTGCCGGGGGGGGCAGCGACTATGGCTACACCTTC. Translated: CSAGGGSDYGYTF.

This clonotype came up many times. DNA of the CDR3: TGCAGTGCGCCCCGAGGGCGGGCCTCCTACAATGAGCAGTTCTTC. This translates into CSAPRGRASYNEQFF. The chain joins TRBV20-1 to TRBJ2-1, with a possible D match to TRBD2 (5 bases). Per the germline V gene, CDR1 is DFQATT and CDR2 is SNEGSKA (reference sequence). The CDR3 totals 15 residues. V was clipped by 6 bases and J by 0 bases, with 15 bases between them.

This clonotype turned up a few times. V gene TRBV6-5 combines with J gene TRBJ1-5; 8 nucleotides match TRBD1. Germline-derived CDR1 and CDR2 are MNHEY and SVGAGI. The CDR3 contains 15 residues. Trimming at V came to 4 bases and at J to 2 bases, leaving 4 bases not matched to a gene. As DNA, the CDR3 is TGTGCCAGCAGTTCGGCGGGACAGGGCAATCAGCCCCAGCATTTT. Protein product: CASSSAGQGNQPQHF.

CDR3 sequence reads: CASSEHRNQPQHF. For the CDR3, the DNA is TGTGCCAGCAGTGAACACCGCAATCAGCCCCAGCATTTT. The V and J genes are TRBV6-1 and TRBJ1-5; D ambiguous. Germline CDR1 reads MNHNS; CDR2 reads SASEGT. The germline V and J ends were trimmed by 2 bases and 2 bases, with 4 bases remaining between them. The CDR3 runs to 13 residues.

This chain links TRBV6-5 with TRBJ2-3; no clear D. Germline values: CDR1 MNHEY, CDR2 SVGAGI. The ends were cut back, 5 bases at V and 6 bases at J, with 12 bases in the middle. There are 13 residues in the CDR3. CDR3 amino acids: CASSRTQVDTQYF. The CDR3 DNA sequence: TGTGCCAGCAGTAGAACCCAGGTGGATACGCAGTATTTT.

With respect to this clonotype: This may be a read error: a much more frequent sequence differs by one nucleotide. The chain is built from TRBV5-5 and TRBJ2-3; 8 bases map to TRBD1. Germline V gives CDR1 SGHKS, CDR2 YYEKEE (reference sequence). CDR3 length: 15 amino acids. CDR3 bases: TGTGCCAGCAGGTCGGGACAGGCGGCCACAGATACGCGGTATTTT. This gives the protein CASRSGQAATDTRYF.

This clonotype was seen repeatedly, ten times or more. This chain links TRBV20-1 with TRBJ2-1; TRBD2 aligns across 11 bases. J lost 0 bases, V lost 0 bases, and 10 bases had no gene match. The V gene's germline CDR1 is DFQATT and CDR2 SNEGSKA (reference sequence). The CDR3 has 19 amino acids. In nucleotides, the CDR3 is TGCAGTGCTAGAGATTTTTCTAGCGGGGGGCCGAGCTCCTACAATGAGCAGTTCTTC. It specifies CSARDFSSGGPSSYNEQFF.

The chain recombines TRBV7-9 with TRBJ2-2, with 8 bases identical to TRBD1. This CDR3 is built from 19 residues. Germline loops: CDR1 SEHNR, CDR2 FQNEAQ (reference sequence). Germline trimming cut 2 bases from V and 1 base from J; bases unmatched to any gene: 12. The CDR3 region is CASSLPSMYGTGNTGELFF. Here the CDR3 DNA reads TGTGCCAGCAGCTTACCGAGTATGTACGGGACAGGGAACACCGGGGAGCTGTTTTTT. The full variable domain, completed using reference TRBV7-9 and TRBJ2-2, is DTGVSQNPRHKITKRGQNVTFRCDPISEHNRLYWYRQTLGQGPEFLTYFQNEAQLEKSRLLSDRFSAERPKGSFSTLEIQRTEQGDSAMYLCASSLPSMYGTGNTGELFFGEGSRLTVL.

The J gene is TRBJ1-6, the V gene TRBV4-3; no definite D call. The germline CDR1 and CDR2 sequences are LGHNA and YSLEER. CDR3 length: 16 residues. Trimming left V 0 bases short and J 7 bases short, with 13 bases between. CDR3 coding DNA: TGCGCCAGCAGCCAAGATGACGGTAGCTTGAATTCACCCCTCCACTTT. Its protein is CASSQDDGSLNSPLHF.

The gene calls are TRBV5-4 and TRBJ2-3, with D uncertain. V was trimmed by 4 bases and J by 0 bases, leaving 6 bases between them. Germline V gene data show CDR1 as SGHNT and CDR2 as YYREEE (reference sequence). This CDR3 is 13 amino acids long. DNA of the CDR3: TGTGCCAGCAGCACACAGAGCACAGATACGCAGTATTTT. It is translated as CASSTQSTDTQYF.

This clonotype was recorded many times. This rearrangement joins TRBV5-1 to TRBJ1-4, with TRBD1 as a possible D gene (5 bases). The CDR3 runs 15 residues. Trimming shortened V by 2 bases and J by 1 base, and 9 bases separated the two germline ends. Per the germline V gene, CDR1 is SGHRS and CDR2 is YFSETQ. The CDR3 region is CASSFGGETNEKLFF. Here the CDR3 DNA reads TGCGCCAGCAGCTTCGGGGGGGAAACTAATGAAAAACTGTTTTTT.

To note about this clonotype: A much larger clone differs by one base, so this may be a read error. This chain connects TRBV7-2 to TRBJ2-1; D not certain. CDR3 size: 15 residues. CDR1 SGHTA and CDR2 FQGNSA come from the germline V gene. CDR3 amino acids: CVSSLEDRSYNEQFF. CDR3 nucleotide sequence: TGTGTCAGCAGCTTAGAAGACCGCTCCTACAATGAGCAGTTCTTC.

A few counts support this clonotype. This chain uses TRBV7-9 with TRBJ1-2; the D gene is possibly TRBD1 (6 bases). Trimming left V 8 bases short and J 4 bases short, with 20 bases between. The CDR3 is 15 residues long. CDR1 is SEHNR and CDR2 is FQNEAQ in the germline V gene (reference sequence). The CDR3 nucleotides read TGTGCCAGCTACACACCGCGGGGGGCTAGCTATGGCTACACCTTC. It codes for CASYTPRGASYGYTF.

CDR3 in DNA: TGTGCCAGCAGCGAGCAGGGGATGAGGGAAAAACTGTTTTTT. Residues: CASSEQGMREKLFF. The chain joins TRBV7-9 to TRBJ1-4; D is perhaps TRBD1 (6 bases). The CDR3 runs 14 residues. The V gene lost 5 bases and the J gene lost 8 bases, with 15 bases spanning the gap. Germline V gene lookup returns CDR1 SEHNR and CDR2 FQNEAQ (reference sequence).

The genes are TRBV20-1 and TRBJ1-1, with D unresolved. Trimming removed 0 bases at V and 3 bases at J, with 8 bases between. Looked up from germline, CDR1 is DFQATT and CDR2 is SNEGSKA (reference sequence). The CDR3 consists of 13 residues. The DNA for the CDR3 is TGCAGTGCTAGAGACCCCCGGTACACTGAAGCTTTCTTT. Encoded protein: CSARDPRYTEAFF.

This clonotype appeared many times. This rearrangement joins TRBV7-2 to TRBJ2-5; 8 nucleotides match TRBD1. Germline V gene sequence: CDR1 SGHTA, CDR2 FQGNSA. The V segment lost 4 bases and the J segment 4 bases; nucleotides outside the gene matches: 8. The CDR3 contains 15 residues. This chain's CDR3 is CASSSPPGTGETQYF. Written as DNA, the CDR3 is TGTGCCAGCAGCTCCCCCCCCGGGACAGGAGAGACCCAGTACTTC. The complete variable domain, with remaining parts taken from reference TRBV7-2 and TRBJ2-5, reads GAGVSQSPSNKVTEKGKDVELRCDPISGHTALYWYRQSLGQGLEFLIYFQGNSAPDKSGLPSDRFSAERTGGSVSTLTIQRTQQEDSAVYLCASSSPPGTGETQYFGPGTRLLVL.

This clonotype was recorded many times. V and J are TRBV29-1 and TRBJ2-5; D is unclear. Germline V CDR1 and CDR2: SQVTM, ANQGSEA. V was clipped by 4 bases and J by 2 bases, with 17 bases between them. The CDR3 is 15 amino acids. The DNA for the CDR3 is TGCAGCGTTGCCCTGATAGGCCACCTTCAAGAGACCCAGTACTTC. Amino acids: CSVALIGHLQETQYF.